This T cell receptor (beta chain) was found in a study of blood T cell repertoires in COVID-19. The overall study: The study drew acute and convalescent COVID-19 samples from the United States, Italy and Spain. From T cells, B-cell-depleted T cells, or PBMCs came the material, which was cDNA or gDNA.

The study drew participants aged about 18 to 95 years from some 23 US areas. The CDR3 loop spans 14 amino acids. V was trimmed by 0 bases and J by 2 bases, leaving 7 bases between them. Germline lookup yields CDR1 SGHVS and CDR2 FQNEAQ. Assay: immunoSEQ multiplex PCR; the TCRdb copy retains only in-frame clones and omits some. The top ten clones hold approximately 9% of a sample with almost 250,000 clones, over 75% of them seen once. The chain uses TRBV7-8 and TRBJ1-1; no clear D gene. The specimen was PBMCs or T cells enriched from blood (not recorded which). The sequence came from a woman aged 45-65 years with acute COVID-19. The CDR3 sequence is CASSLARFNTEAFF. As DNA, the CDR3 is TGTGCCAGCAGCTTAGCGCGGTTTAACACTGAAGCTTTCTTT.